Below, 31 T cell receptor beta chains from the same sample are listed, as sequenced in a study of blood T cell repertoires in COVID-19. Repertoires were generated with immunoSEQ multiplex PCR, while TCRdb's copy carries only in-frame clones and drops some. Of some 100,000 clones in the sample, about 84% were seen once. Sequenced sample: peripheral blood. These receptors were obtained from a human donor in a cohort sampled during active COVID-19.

The chain uses TRBV6-5 and TRBJ2-7; 7 positions match TRBD2. Germline V gene sequence: CDR1 MNHEY, CDR2 SVGAGI. Trimming removed 2 bases from V and 3 bases from J; junction bases left unmatched: 7. The CDR3 is 15 residues long. The CDR3 DNA follows: TGTGCCAGCAGTTACCGGGCGGGCGGGGGCTACGAGCAGTACTTC. This codes for CASSYRAGGGYEQYF.

The CDR3 coding sequence is TGTGCCAGTAGTATAGGCAGGGGACAGTACTTC. Translated: CASSIGRGQYF. V is TRBV19 and J is TRBJ2-7, with a tentative D call TRBD1 (6 bases). Trimming took off 1 base at V and 10 bases at J, with 8 bases between the two ends. CDR1 is LNHDA and CDR2 is SQIVND in the germline V gene (reference sequence). The CDR3 is 11 residues long.

CDR3 coding DNA: TGTGCCACCAGTTTTGAGGGGACAGCCGGGCTAGCGGGAAAGCAGTACTTC. Protein sequence: CATSFEGTAGLAGKQYF. The chain uses TRBV15 and TRBJ2-7, with 9 bases identical to TRBD2. J was trimmed by 8 bases and V by 6 bases; bases with no gene match: 20. Germline loops: CDR1 LNHNV, CDR2 YYDKDF (reference sequence). CDR3 length equals 17 residues.

CDR3: CASSLDGQVWNEQYF. CDR3 coding DNA: TGTGCCAGCAGCTTAGACGGACAGGTTTGGAACGAGCAGTACTTC. This chain links TRBV11-3 with TRBJ2-7; 7 bases map to TRBD1. The V segment lost 0 bases and the J segment 5 bases; nucleotides outside the gene matches: 7. The germline CDR1 and CDR2 sequences are SGHNT and YENEEA. This CDR3 region has 15 residues.

The chain carries TRBV12-3 or TRBV12-4 and TRBJ2-3, with 7 bases lining up with TRBD1. V lost 4 bases to trimming and J lost 4 bases; unmatched junction nucleotides: 2. The CDR3 has 13 amino acids. The CDR3 region is CASSSTGADTQYF. The CDR3, as DNA: TGTGCCAGCAGTTCTACAGGGGCAGATACGCAGTATTTT.

The chain uses TRBV5-4 and TRBJ1-2; unclear D gene. This CDR3 is 15 amino acids long. Germline-derived CDR1 and CDR2 are SGHNT and YYREEE (reference sequence). V lost 0 bases to trimming and J lost 0 bases, with 9 bases between them. The CDR3 spells CASSLDAITNYGYTF. In DNA, the CDR3 is TGTGCCAGCAGCTTGGATGCGATAACTAACTATGGCTACACCTTC. Together with reference TRBV5-4 and TRBJ1-2, the CDR3 gives the full variable domain: ETGVTQSPTHLIKTRGQQVTLRCSSQSGHNTVSWYQQALGQGPQFIFQYYREEENGRGNFPPRFSGLQFPNYSSELNVNALELDDSALYLCASSLDAITNYGYTFGSGTRLTVV.

This chain joins TRBV29-1 and TRBJ2-7, with a tentative D call TRBD1 (5 bases). The V gene lost 4 bases and the J gene lost 0 bases, with 10 bases spanning the gap. Germline V CDR1 and CDR2: SQVTM, ANQGSEA. The length of the CDR3 is 13 residues. The CDR3 DNA reads as TGCAGCGTTGTTGCAGGGAACTCCTACGAGCAGTACTTC. Protein sequence: CSVVAGNSYEQYF.

This chain joins TRBV28 and TRBJ1-5, with D perhaps matching TRBD1 (6 bases). The CDR3 sequence is 16 residues long. Germline V gene data show CDR1 as MDHEN and CDR2 as SYDVKM. Trimming took off 3 bases at V and 1 base at J, with 13 bases between the two ends. The DNA for the CDR3 is TGTGCCAGCAGTTTCCTCACCAGGGGAAGCAATCAGCCCCAGCATTTT. Protein: CASSFLTRGSNQPQHF.

The genes are TRBV7-8 and TRBJ2-7; TRBD1 matches at 8 bases. The CDR3 totals 14 residues. After removal of 8 bases from V and 3 bases from J, the junction contained 9 bases not matched to a gene. Germline V gene sequence: CDR1 SGHVS, CDR2 FQNEAQ. Written as DNA, the CDR3 is TGTGCCAGCCATCCGGACAGGGCCCTCTACGAGCAGTACTTC. Translated: CASHPDRALYEQYF.

Here the CDR3 reads CASSLGFGQGPDTQYF. The CDR3 DNA follows: TGTGCCAGCAGCTTAGGGTTTGGACAGGGCCCCGATACGCAGTATTTT. The rearrangement uses TRBV11-3 and TRBJ2-3; 8 positions agree with TRBD1. The CDR3 runs to 16 residues. Germline CDR1 and CDR2: SGHNT and YENEEA. Trimming cost V 1 base and J 6 bases; bases outside gene matches: 9.

The V gene is TRBV4-1, the J gene TRBJ2-3, with TRBD2 matching 10 bases. The CDR3 contains 15 residues. After removal of 5 bases from V and 4 bases from J, the junction contained 6 bases not matched to a gene. Germline CDR1 reads MGHRA; CDR2 reads YSYEKL. The CDR3 nucleotides are TGCGCCAGCAGCGTTAGCGGGGGGTTCGCAGATACGCAGTATTTT. This sequence encodes CASSVSGGFADTQYF.

The rearrangement links TRBV4-3 to TRBJ2-2; 13 bases map to TRBD2. The CDR3 is 17 amino acids. Trimming cost V 3 bases and J 4 bases; bases outside gene matches: 5. Germline V gives CDR1 LGHNA, CDR2 YSLEER. The DNA of the CDR3 is TGCGCCAGCAGCCACGGACTAGCGGGAGATGTCACCGGGGAGCTGTTTTTT. Encoded protein: CASSHGLAGDVTGELFF.

This clone was counted a few times. The chain combines TRBV7-2 with TRBJ2-3, with D possibly matching TRBD2 (5 bases). The V gene's germline CDR1 is SGHTA and CDR2 FQGNSA. Trimming took 1 base from V and 0 from J, leaving 14 bases between them. The CDR3 covers 17 residues. The CDR3 DNA follows: TGTGCCAGCAGCTTAGAGATGCTAGCCGAAAGCACAGATACGCAGTATTTT. Encoded protein: CASSLEMLAESTDTQYF.

DNA for the CDR3: TGTGCCAGCTCAAGGGAGATGAACACTGAAGCTTTCTTT. Translated, it gives CASSREMNTEAFF. The gene calls are TRBV18 and TRBJ1-1; the D is unclear. V was shortened by 5 bases and J by 0 bases, with 7 bases between the two germline ends. This CDR3 is built from 13 residues. The V gene's germline CDR1 is KGHSH and CDR2 LQKENI.

The sample holds a few counts of this clone. The J gene is TRBJ2-3, the V gene TRBV4-3, with 9 positions matching TRBD1. V dropped 0 bases and J dropped 5; count of bases not matched to a gene: 9. Germline CDR1 reads LGHNA; CDR2 reads YSLEER. The CDR3 is 17 amino acids. The CDR3 protein is CASSQEGTGLSRDTQYF. Here the CDR3 DNA reads TGCGCCAGCAGCCAAGAAGGGACAGGGTTGTCGAGAGATACGCAGTATTTT.

V is TRBV6-5 and J is TRBJ1-2; 8 bases are shared with TRBD1. CDR3 length equals 12 residues. Germline CDR1 reads MNHEY; CDR2 reads SVGAGI. V lost 6 bases and J lost 6; bases outside the gene matches: 3. CDR3 nucleotide sequence: TGTGCCAGCAGCCTGACAGGGGATGGCTACACCTTC. It encodes CASSLTGDGYTF.

This chain joins TRBV24-1 and TRBJ1-2; a weak D match, TRBD1 (5 bases). Deletions cut 0 bases from V and 6 bases from J, with 7 bases between. The germline gives CDR1 KGHDR, CDR2 SFDVKD. CDR3 length equals 13 residues. The CDR3 nucleotides read TGTGCCACCAGTGATTTGTCAGGGAATGGCTACACCTTC. It codes for CATSDLSGNGYTF.

The CDR3 region has the DNA TGTGCCATCAGTGGGTTTCACCGGGTAGAAAGCTACAATGAGCAGTTCTTC. It specifies CAISGFHRVESYNEQFF. The chain combines TRBV10-3 with TRBJ2-1; no firm D call. The CDR3 sequence is 17 residues long. The V end lost 4 bases, the J end lost 3 bases, and 19 bases lay between the germline ends. Germline assignment: CDR1 ENHRY and CDR2 SYGVKD.

This chain joins TRBV19 and TRBJ2-1, with 7 bases identical to TRBD2. This CDR3 has 15 amino acids. V was clipped by 1 base and J by 9 bases; unmatched bases: 9. CDR1 and CDR2 from the germline V gene are LNHDA and SQIVND (reference sequence). The CDR3 DNA sequence: TGTGCCAGTAGTATAGCCCACGGGATAGCGGGTGAGCAGTTCTTC. Translation: CASSIAHGIAGEQFF.

The chain joins TRBV7-9 to TRBJ1-2; TRBD1 might be the D (5 bases). This CDR3 contains 12 residues. The V and J ends lost 6 bases and 3 bases respectively, with 8 bases between them. Per the germline V gene, CDR1 is SEHNR and CDR2 is FQNEAQ (reference sequence). The CDR3 region is CASSDSDYGYTF. CDR3 bases: TGTGCCAGCAGTGACAGTGACTATGGCTACACCTTC.

This clone was counted once. This chain joins TRBV10-3 and TRBJ1-2, with 12 bases fitting TRBD1. The CDR3 runs 15 residues. V shed 4 bases, J shed 8 bases, and the junction held 8 bases outside the gene matches. The V gene's germline CDR1 is ENHRY and CDR2 SYGVKD. The CDR3 region is CAISATGTGGWGYTF. In DNA form, the CDR3 reads TGTGCCATCAGTGCCACCGGGACAGGGGGCTGGGGCTACACCTTC.

The CDR3 here is CASSPYSGDYEQYF. The DNA for the CDR3 is TGTGCCAGCAGCCCTTATTCCGGGGACTACGAGCAGTACTTC. This chain connects TRBV7-2 to TRBJ2-7; D may be TRBD2 (5 bases). The CDR3 extends over 14 amino acids. The V end was cut by 5 bases, the J end by 3 bases, with 14 bases between. CDR1 SGHTA and CDR2 FQGNSA come from the germline V gene.

The chain has TRBV6-2 or TRBV6-3 and TRBJ2-1, with 9 positions matching TRBD2. V was clipped by 4 bases and J by 7 bases; unmatched bases: 8. This CDR3 spans 15 amino acids. Germline CDR1 reads MNHEY; CDR2 reads SVGEGT. The CDR3 sequence is CASSLLAGTKNEQFF. For the CDR3, the DNA is TGTGCCAGCAGTTTGCTAGCGGGAACAAAAAATGAGCAGTTCTTC.

On this clone itself: Other DNA sequences in the same sample also yield this CDR3. This chain links TRBV7-2 with TRBJ1-1, with D maybe TRBD1 (6 bases). Trimming stripped 0 bases from V and 5 bases from J, with 10 bases between. There are 14 residues in the CDR3. Germline V CDR1 and CDR2: SGHTA, FQGNSA. The CDR3: CASSLATGNTEAFF. The CDR3 nucleotides are TGTGCCAGCAGCTTAGCTACAGGGAATACTGAAGCTTTCTTT.

V usage is TRBV11-2 and J usage is TRBJ2-7, with D unclear. V gave up 5 bases and J gave up 1 base, with 9 bases separating them. The germline gives CDR1 SGHAT, CDR2 FQNNGV. The CDR3 contains 13 residues. Here the CDR3 DNA reads TGTGCCAGCAGCCCCCGCGGATCCTACGAGCAGTACTTC. Translating gives CASSPRGSYEQYF. The full variable domain, in which reference TRBV11-2 and TRBJ2-7 provide the parts outside the CDR3, is EAGVAQSPRYKIIEKRQSVAFWCNPISGHATLYWYQQILGQGPKLLIQFQNNGVVDDSQLPKDRFSAERLKGVDSTLKIQPAKLEDSAVYLCASSPRGSYEQYFGPGTRLTVT.

This clone has a handful of counts. This chain links TRBV19 with TRBJ2-2, with D possibly matching TRBD1 (5 bases). Trimming removed 10 bases at V and 4 bases at J, with 10 bases between. The germline V gene encodes CDR1 LNHDA and CDR2 SQIVND (reference sequence). This CDR3 has 12 amino acids. The CDR3 DNA follows: TGTGCCACAGGGTACCGCACCGGGGAGCTGTTTTTT. Its protein product is CATGYRTGELFF.

The chain links TRBV19 to TRBJ2-3; the D gene is possibly TRBD1 (5 bases). The CDR3 is made up of 11 amino acids. The V gene's germline CDR1 is LNHDA and CDR2 SQIVND (reference sequence). V lost 10 bases and J 6 bases, leaving 11 bases between the germline ends. The CDR3 region is CATEGVDTQYF. CDR3 DNA: TGTGCCACCGAAGGGGTGGATACGCAGTATTTT.

The V call is TRBV4-3, the J call TRBJ2-7; possible D gene TRBD2, 5 bases. CDR3 size: 16 residues. Germline V lookup: CDR1 LGHNA, CDR2 YSLEER. V gave up 0 bases and J gave up 3 bases, with 15 bases separating them. CDR3 amino acids: CASSQDLSGLLYEQYF. In nucleotides, the CDR3 is TGCGCCAGCAGCCAAGATTTAAGCGGTCTCCTCTACGAGCAGTACTTC.

This rearrangement joins TRBV7-8 to TRBJ2-7, with 9 bases matching TRBD1. Germline V gene data show CDR1 as SGHVS and CDR2 as FQNEAQ. J was trimmed by 4 bases and V by 5 bases; bases with no gene match: 9. CDR3 length: 15 residues. The CDR3: CASSMDRGGGYEQYF. The CDR3 bases are TGTGCCAGCAGCATGGACAGGGGAGGAGGGTACGAGCAGTACTTC.

This clone was counted between two and nine times. This rearrangement joins TRBV11-2 to TRBJ2-1; 9 bases line up with TRBD2. CDR1 and CDR2 from the germline V gene are SGHAT and FQNNGV. The V and J ends lost 1 base and 13 bases, in that order; junction bases with no gene match: 11. The CDR3 is 15 amino acids. CDR3 in amino acids: CASSLVGGGGRRQFF. CDR3 coding DNA: TGTGCCAGCAGCTTAGTCGGCGGGGGGGGCCGTCGCCAGTTCTTC.

The CDR3: CASSLRREREVTQYF. CDR3 coding DNA: TGTGCCAGCAGCCTAAGACGGGAGAGGGAAGTTACGCAGTATTTT. The J gene is TRBJ2-3, the V gene TRBV7-2; D might be TRBD2 (6 bases). V lost 5 bases and J 8 bases, leaving 20 bases between the germline ends. Germline CDR1 is SGHTA and CDR2 is FQGNSA. This CDR3 comprises 15 residues. Full variable domain (outside the CDR3, taken from reference TRBV7-2 and TRBJ2-3): GAGVSQSPSNKVTEKGKDVELRCDPISGHTALYWYRQSLGQGLEFLIYFQGNSAPDKSGLPSDRFSAERTGGSVSTLTIQRTQQEDSAVYLCASSLRREREVTQYFGPGTRLTVL.